This entry describes one T cell receptor (beta chain). Its antigen is as yet unknown. This specimen comes from a study of cytomegalovirus exposure and HLA in healthy donors. General observations from the study: Listed as cytomegalovirus-associated were roughly 180 TCR beta chains. Under in vitro conditions, three CMV-associated chains were confirmed as specific for CMV antigens. First-cohort TCR clusters tended to co-occur in the 130 or so validation repertoires, a later analysis found.

This CDR3 is built from 14 residues. Between the trimmed V and J ends, which lost 2 bases and 5 bases, there was a span of 15 bases. Germline CDR1 GTSNPN, CDR2 SVGIG (reference sequence). Sequencing used immunoSEQ multiplex PCR; TCRdb keeps in-frame clones, though not all of them. The table has about 82,000 clones, 85% to 95% seen once. Specimen: PBMCs. This rearrangement joins TRBV30 to TRBJ2-5; perhaps TRBD2 as D (5 bases). The sequence was collected from a woman between 18 and 29 years old in good health and CMV-seronegative. In nucleotides, the CDR3 is TGTGCCTGGAGTCGGGATCACCTGAGCGAGACCCAGTACTTC. Its translation: CAWSRDHLSETQYF. The full variable domain, completed using reference TRBV30 and TRBJ2-5, is SQTIHQWPATLVQPVGSPLSLECTVEGTSNPNLYWYRQAAGRGLQLLFYSVGIGQISSEVPQNLSASRPQDRQFILSSKKLLLSDSGFYLCAWSRDHLSETQYFGPGTRLLVL.